These 14 T cell receptor beta chains came from one sample sequenced in a study of neurological immune-mediated disorders. MiXCR, run by TCRdb on the 5' RACE reads, gives a single entry per CDR3 protein. In the table there are about 79,000 distinct CDR3 sequences, roughly 14% of which are singletons. Specimen: PBMCs. The origin of the receptors is a woman in her 50s in good health.

At least ten counts were recorded for this clonotype. The V call is TRBV10-2, the J call TRBJ1-5; 9 nucleotides line up with TRBD1. The CDR3 is 17 residues long. Losses at the gene ends were 6 bases for V and 2 bases for J; bases not matched to a gene: 11. Germline CDR1 reads WSHSY; CDR2 reads SAAADI. The CDR3 region has the DNA TGCGCCAGCAGGCCTCACCAGGGACAGGGAGGCAATCAGCCCCAGCATTTT. Its translation is CASRPHQGQGGNQPQHF.

There are many counts of this clonotype. The chain couples TRBV5-1 to TRBJ1-1; D is ambiguous. Trimming shortened V by 4 bases and J by 0 bases, and 13 bases separated the two germline ends. The CDR3 runs to 15 residues. The germline gives CDR1 SGHRS, CDR2 YFSETQ. This chain's CDR3 is CASSRQGPLNTEAFF. In DNA, the CDR3 is TGCGCCAGCAGCCGACAAGGGCCGTTGAACACTGAAGCTTTCTTT.

This clonotype was picked up many times. The chain recombines TRBV5-1 with TRBJ2-1; D possibly corresponds to TRBD1 (6 bases). The CDR3 is 15 residues long. Germline assignment: CDR1 SGHRS and CDR2 YFSETQ. V dropped 3 bases and J dropped 0 bases, with 10 bases sitting between them. The CDR3 here is CASSSLTGSYNEQFF. In nucleotides, the CDR3 is TGCGCCAGCAGCTCCCTGACAGGCTCCTACAATGAGCAGTTCTTC. The full variable domain, in which reference TRBV5-1 and TRBJ2-1 provide the parts outside the CDR3, is KAGVTQTPRYLIKTRGQQVTLSCSPISGHRSVSWYQQTPGQGLQFLFEYFSETQRNKGNFPGRFSGRQFSNSRSEMNVSTLELGDSALYLCASSSLTGSYNEQFFGPGTRLTVL.

This clonotype was detected many times. The chain employs TRBV12-3 or TRBV12-4 and TRBJ2-1, with 8 bases matching TRBD2. V trimming: 3 bases; J trimming: 0 bases; junction bases outside the gene matches: 7. The CDR3 extends over 17 amino acids. The CDR3 coding sequence is TGTGCCAGCAGTTTGTCGGGGGGGGGCAGCTCCTACAATGAGCAGTTCTTC. As protein: CASSLSGGGSSYNEQFF.

This clonotype was counted ten times or more. This sequence joins TRBV12-3 or TRBV12-4 and TRBJ2-3, with 12 bases identical to TRBD1. The CDR3 contains 14 residues. J lost 6 bases, V lost 6 bases, and 4 bases had no gene match. In DNA form, the CDR3 reads TGTGCCAGCAGATCGGGACAGGGGGCGGATACGCAGTATTTT. Its translation is CASRSGQGADTQYF.

This clonotype has at least ten counts. This chain links TRBV11-2 with TRBJ2-7, with a weak D call TRBD2 (7 bases). CDR1 and CDR2 (germline): SGHAT, FQNNGV. CDR3 length equals 15 residues. Trimming shortened V by 4 bases and J by 3 bases, and 16 bases separated the two germline ends. The CDR3 sequence is CASSSYRGARYEQYF. DNA for the CDR3: TGTGCCAGCAGCTCCTACCGGGGGGCACGCTACGAGCAGTACTTC.

This clonotype was picked up many times. The DNA for the CDR3 is TGTGCCAGCAGAGGGAACCCTAGCGGCACAGATACGCAGTATTTT. Protein sequence: CASRGNPSGTDTQYF. The chain recombines TRBV3-1 with TRBJ2-3, with a possible D match to TRBD2 (6 bases). V lost 6 bases, J lost 1 base, and 14 bases lay in between. Germline lookup yields CDR1 LGHDT and CDR2 YNNKEL (reference sequence). The CDR3 contains 15 residues.

This clonotype was counted many times. The CDR3 region has the DNA TGTGCCAGCAGGACCCGGGACAGGGGGCTTAGTGAGCAGTTCTTC. Translation gives CASRTRDRGLSEQFF. The rearrangement joins TRBV3-1 to TRBJ2-1, with TRBD1 identical over 12 bases. The CDR3 contains 15 residues. V gave up 6 bases and J gave up 9 bases; unmatched junction bases: 9. Germline V gene sequence: CDR1 LGHDT, CDR2 YNNKEL (reference sequence).

Ten or more counts support this clonotype. The V gene is TRBV5-8, the J gene TRBJ2-5; unclear D gene. CDR1 is SGHTS and CDR2 is YDEGEE in the germline V gene. Trimming took 5 bases from V and 4 from J, leaving 9 bases between them. The CDR3 totals 12 residues. CDR3 in DNA: TGTGCCAGCAGGCGCACGATAGAGACCCAGTACTTC. This translates into CASRRTIETQYF.

This clonotype came up many times. In DNA, the CDR3 is TGTGCCATCAGTGATTTTCCACCCCAAGTTTACGAGCAGTACTTC. Its protein product is CAISDFPPQVYEQYF. The chain has TRBV10-3 and TRBJ2-7; D is uncertain. The V and J ends lost 3 bases and 4 bases respectively, with 16 bases between them. This CDR3 comprises 15 residues. Germline V gene sequence: CDR1 ENHRY, CDR2 SYGVKD.

This clonotype came up many times. The chain joins TRBV7-2 to TRBJ2-2; 8 nucleotides line up with TRBD1. CDR3 length equals 15 residues. J gave up 3 bases and V 2 bases, and 2 bases lay outside the gene matches. Germline CDR1 SGHTA, CDR2 FQGNSA. As DNA, the CDR3 is TGTGCCAGCAGCTTATACAGGGGGGACACCGGGGAGCTGTTTTTT. Its protein product is CASSLYRGDTGELFF.

This clonotype was recorded at least ten times. The gene calls are TRBV10-3 and TRBJ1-5, with 7 bases that match TRBD1. V dropped 9 bases and J dropped 4; count of bases not matched to a gene: 9. The CDR3 has 14 residues. The germline V gene has CDR1 ENHRY and CDR2 SYGVKD. For the CDR3, the DNA is TGTGCCATAAGACAGGGAGGAGATAATCAGCCCCAGCATTTT. This gives the protein CAIRQGGDNQPQHF.

This clonotype appeared once. This chain connects TRBV30 to TRBJ2-5; 7 nucleotides line up with TRBD2. Germline CDR1 reads GTSNPN; CDR2 reads SVGIG (reference sequence). The V segment lost 4 bases and the J segment 2 bases; nucleotides outside the gene matches: 10. This CDR3 has 15 residues. The CDR3 coding sequence is TGTGCCTGGACAAACAAAGCGGGGAGTCAAGAGACCCAGTACTTC. Amino acid sequence: CAWTNKAGSQETQYF.

This clonotype has ten or more counts. This chain links TRBV5-1 with TRBJ1-5, with a possible D match to TRBD1 (6 bases). CDR1 and CDR2 (germline): SGHRS, YFSETQ. Trimming left V 4 bases short and J 7 bases short, with 18 bases between. The CDR3 covers 15 residues. CDR3: CASSREGGAGQPQHF. The CDR3, as DNA: TGCGCCAGCAGCAGAGAGGGGGGGGCGGGGCAGCCCCAGCATTTT.